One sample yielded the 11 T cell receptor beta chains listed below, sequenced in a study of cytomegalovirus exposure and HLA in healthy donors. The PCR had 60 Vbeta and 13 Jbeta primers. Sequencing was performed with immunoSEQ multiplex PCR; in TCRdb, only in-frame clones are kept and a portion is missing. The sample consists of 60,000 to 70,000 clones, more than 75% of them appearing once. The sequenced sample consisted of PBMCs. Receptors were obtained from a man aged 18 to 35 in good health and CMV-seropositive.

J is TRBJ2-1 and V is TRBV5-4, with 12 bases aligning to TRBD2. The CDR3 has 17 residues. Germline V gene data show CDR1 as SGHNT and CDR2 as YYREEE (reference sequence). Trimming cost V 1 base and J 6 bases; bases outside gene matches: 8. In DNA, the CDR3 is TGTGCCAGCAGCTTGTGGACTCTAGCGGGAGGGCCCAATGAGCAGTTCTTC. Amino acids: CASSLWTLAGGPNEQFF.

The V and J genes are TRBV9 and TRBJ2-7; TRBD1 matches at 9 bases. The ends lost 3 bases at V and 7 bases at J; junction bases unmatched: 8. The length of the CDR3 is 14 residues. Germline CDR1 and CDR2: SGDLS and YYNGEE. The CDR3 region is CASSDPGQGDEQYF. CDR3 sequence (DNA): TGTGCCAGCAGCGACCCGGGACAGGGTGATGAGCAGTACTTC.

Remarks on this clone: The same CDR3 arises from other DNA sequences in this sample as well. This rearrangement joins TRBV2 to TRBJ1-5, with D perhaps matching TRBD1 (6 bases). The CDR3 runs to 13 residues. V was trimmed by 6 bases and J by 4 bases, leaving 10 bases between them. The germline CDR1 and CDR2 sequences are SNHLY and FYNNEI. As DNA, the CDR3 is TGTGCCAGCAGCGGCAGGGGAAATCAGCCCCAGCATTTT. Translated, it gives CASSGRGNQPQHF.

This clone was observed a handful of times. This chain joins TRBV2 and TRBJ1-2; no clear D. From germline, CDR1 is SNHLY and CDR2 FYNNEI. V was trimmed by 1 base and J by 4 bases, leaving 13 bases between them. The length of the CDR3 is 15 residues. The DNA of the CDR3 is TGTGCCAGCAGTGAAGGGGTTGGGCAGACCTATGGCTACACCTTC. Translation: CASSEGVGQTYGYTF. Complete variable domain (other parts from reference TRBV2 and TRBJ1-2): EPEVTQTPSHQVTQMGQEVILRCVPISNHLYFYWYRQILGQKVEFLVSFYNNEISEKSEIFDDQFSVERPDGSNFTLKIRSTKLEDSAMYFCASSEGVGQTYGYTFGSGTRLTVV.

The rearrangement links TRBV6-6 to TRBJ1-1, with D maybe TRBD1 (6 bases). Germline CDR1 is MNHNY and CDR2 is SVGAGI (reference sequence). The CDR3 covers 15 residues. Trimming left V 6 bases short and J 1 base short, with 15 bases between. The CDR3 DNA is TGTGCCAGCAGCCCCTCTCAGGGGTCGAACACTGAAGCTTTCTTT. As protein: CASSPSQGSNTEAFF.

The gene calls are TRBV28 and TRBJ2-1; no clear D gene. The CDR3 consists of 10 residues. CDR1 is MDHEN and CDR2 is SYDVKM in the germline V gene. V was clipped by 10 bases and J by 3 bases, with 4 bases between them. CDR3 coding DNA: TGTGCCACCCTCTACAATGAGCAGTTCTTC. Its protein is CATLYNEQFF.

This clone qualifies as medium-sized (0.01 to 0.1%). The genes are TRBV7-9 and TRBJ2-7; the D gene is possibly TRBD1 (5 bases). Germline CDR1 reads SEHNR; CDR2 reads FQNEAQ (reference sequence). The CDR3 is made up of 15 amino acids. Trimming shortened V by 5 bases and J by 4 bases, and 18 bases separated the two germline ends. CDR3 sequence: CASSAAGPHLYEQYF. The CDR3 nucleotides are TGTGCCAGCAGCGCGGCAGGGCCCCACCTTTACGAGCAGTACTTC.

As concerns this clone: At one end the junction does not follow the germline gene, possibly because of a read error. CDR3 DNA sequence: TGTGCTAGCAGCTTTTCGACTGAGTATTACGAGCAGTACTTC. Amino acids: CASSFSTEYYEQYF. The chain links TRBV7-7 to TRBJ2-7; D gene unclear. Germline loops: CDR1 SSHAT, CDR2 FNYEAQ (reference sequence). The CDR3 has 14 residues.

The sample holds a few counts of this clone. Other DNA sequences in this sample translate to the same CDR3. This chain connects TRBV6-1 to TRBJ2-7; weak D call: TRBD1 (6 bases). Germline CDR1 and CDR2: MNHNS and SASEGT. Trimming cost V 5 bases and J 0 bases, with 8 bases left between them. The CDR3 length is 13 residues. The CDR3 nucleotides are TGTGCCAGCAGTAGGACAGACTCCTACGAGCAGTACTTC. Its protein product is CASSRTDSYEQYF.

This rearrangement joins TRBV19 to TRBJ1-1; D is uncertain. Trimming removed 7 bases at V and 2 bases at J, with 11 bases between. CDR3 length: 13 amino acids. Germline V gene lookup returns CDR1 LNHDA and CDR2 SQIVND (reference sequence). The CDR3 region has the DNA TGTGCCAGTATGGTAGGAGTCAACACTGAAGCTTTCTTT. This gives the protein CASMVGVNTEAFF.

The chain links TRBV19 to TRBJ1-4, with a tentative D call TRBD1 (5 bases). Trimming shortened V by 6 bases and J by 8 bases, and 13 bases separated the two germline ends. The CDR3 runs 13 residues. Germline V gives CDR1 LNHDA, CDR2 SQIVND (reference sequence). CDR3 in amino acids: CASRPTVSEKLFF. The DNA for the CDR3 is TGTGCCAGTAGGCCGACAGTATCGGAAAAACTGTTTTTT. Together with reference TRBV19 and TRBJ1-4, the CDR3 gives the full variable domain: DGGITQSPKYLFRKEGQNVTLSCEQNLNHDAMYWYRQDPGQGLRLIYYSQIVNDFQKGDIAEGYSVSREKKESFPLTVTSAQKNPTAFYLCASRPTVSEKLFFGSGTQLSVL.